Listed below are T cell receptor beta chains from one sample, sequenced in a study of CD8 T cells in ankylosing spondylitis. TCRdb ran MiXCR on the 5' RACE reads and lists one entry per CDR3 protein. There are under 250,000 distinct CDR3 sequences in the sample; 30% to 40% occur only once, and roughly 4.2% lies in the top ten. The specimen sequenced was blood, either unsorted or a sorted T cell fraction (not recorded which). Every receptor here comes from a male donor with ankylosing spondylitis or in good health (not recorded which). Each CDR3 is given with its conserved first and last residue. The D gene is left open where the match is weak. The size of a clone is reported for some rows only, either as once, few or many, or as a class for expanded clones.

d_call: NA; clone_size: NA; j_call: TRBJ2-1; v_call: TRBV5-8; cdr3_aa: CASSAGDQYNEQFF; cdr3_nt: TGTGCCAGCAGCGCAGGGGACCAGTACAATGAGCAGTTCTTC
d_call: NA; clone_size: few; j_call: TRBJ2-7; v_call: TRBV5-1; cdr3_aa: CASGDNYEQYF; cdr3_nt: TGCGCCAGCGGAGATAACTACGAGCAGTACTTC
d_call: NA; clone_size: NA; j_call: TRBJ2-1; v_call: TRBV5-1; cdr3_aa: CASSLRGTKDNEQFF; cdr3_nt: TGCGCCAGCAGCTTGCGGGGGACGAAAGACAATGAGCAGTTCTTC
d_call: NA; clone_size: few; j_call: TRBJ2-2; v_call: TRBV5-1; cdr3_aa: CASSDSLSNTGELFF; cdr3_nt: TGCGCCAGCAGCGACAGCCTGTCGAACACCGGGGAGCTGTTTTTT
d_call: TRBD1; clone_size: NA; j_call: TRBJ2-3; v_call: TRBV11-1; cdr3_aa: CASSLNHRGMASTDTQYF; cdr3_nt: TGTGCCAGCAGCTTAAACCACAGGGGGATGGCTAGCACAGATACGCAGTATTTT
d_call: TRBD1; clone_size: few; j_call: TRBJ2-2; v_call: TRBV12-3/TRBV12-4; cdr3_aa: CASTRGDRVTGELFF; cdr3_nt: TGTGCCAGCACCCGCGGGGACAGGGTAACCGGGGAGCTGTTTTTT
d_call: TRBD2; clone_size: NA; j_call: TRBJ2-3; v_call: TRBV4-1; cdr3_aa: CASSQEIVLGSGGPFYTQYF; cdr3_nt: TGCGCCAGCAGCCAAGAAATAGTCTTGGGTAGCGGGGGGCCGTTCTATACGCAGTATTTT
d_call: TRBD1; clone_size: once; j_call: TRBJ2-1; v_call: TRBV7-9; cdr3_aa: CASGNRGHSSYNEQFF; cdr3_nt: TGTGCCAGCGGTAACAGGGGCCACAGCTCCTACAATGAGCAGTTCTTC
d_call: TRBD2; clone_size: once; j_call: TRBJ2-5; v_call: TRBV10-3; cdr3_aa: CAISAGLAEETQYF; cdr3_nt: TGTGCCATCAGTGCCGGACTAGCGGAAGAGACCCAGTACTTC
d_call: TRBD1; clone_size: many; j_call: TRBJ2-5; v_call: TRBV18; cdr3_aa: CASSPGQQETQYF; cdr3_nt: TGTGCCAGCTCACCGGGACAGCAAGAGACCCAGTACTTC
d_call: NA; clone_size: NA; j_call: TRBJ1-2; v_call: TRBV29-1; cdr3_aa: CSVPMGGFTYGYTF; cdr3_nt: TGCAGCGTTCCGATGGGAGGATTCACCTATGGCTACACCTTC
d_call: TRBD1; clone_size: NA; j_call: TRBJ2-7; v_call: TRBV5-1; cdr3_aa: CASSSTGGKLEQYF; cdr3_nt: TGCGCCAGCAGCTCGACAGGGGGGAAACTGGAGCAGTACTTC
d_call: TRBD1; clone_size: NA; j_call: TRBJ2-7; v_call: TRBV27; cdr3_aa: CASSLKGGTGSSYEQYF; cdr3_nt: TGTGCCAGCAGTCTAAAGGGAGGGACAGGGTCTTCCTACGAGCAGTACTTC
d_call: TRBD1; clone_size: NA; j_call: TRBJ1-2; v_call: TRBV7-8; cdr3_aa: CASSLVGTGTGGEVQGYTF; cdr3_nt: TGTGCCAGCAGCTTAGTTGGGACGGGGACAGGGGGCGAGGTGCAAGGCTACACCTTC
d_call: NA; clone_size: NA; j_call: TRBJ1-2; v_call: TRBV12-3/TRBV12-4; cdr3_aa: CASSSARGRGGDGYTF; cdr3_nt: TGTGCCAGCAGTTCAGCACGGGGACGGGGAGGTGATGGCTACACCTTC
d_call: TRBD1; clone_size: few; j_call: TRBJ1-5; v_call: TRBV12-3/TRBV12-4; cdr3_aa: CASSSSGGSNQPQHF; cdr3_nt: TGTGCCAGCAGTTCCTCAGGGGGTAGCAATCAGCCCCAGCATTTT
d_call: TRBD1; clone_size: NA; j_call: TRBJ1-1; v_call: TRBV6-1; cdr3_aa: CASSPHRGLGGEAFF; cdr3_nt: TGTGCCAGCAGTCCCCACAGGGGGCTCGGTGGTGAAGCTTTCTTT
d_call: NA; clone_size: NA; j_call: TRBJ1-1; v_call: TRBV6-5; cdr3_aa: CASSYEMNTEAFF; cdr3_nt: TGTGCCAGCAGTTATGAAATGAACACTGAAGCTTTCTTT
d_call: NA; clone_size: NA; j_call: TRBJ1-4; v_call: TRBV5-1; cdr3_aa: CASSLGRSEGEKLFF; cdr3_nt: TGCGCCAGCAGCTTGGGACGATCCGAGGGTGAAAAACTGTTTTTT
d_call: NA; clone_size: once; j_call: TRBJ2-3; v_call: TRBV12-3/TRBV12-4; cdr3_aa: CASTSGQIPTDTQYF; cdr3_nt: TGTGCCAGCACCTCTGGACAAATCCCCACAGATACGCAGTATTTT
d_call: TRBD2; clone_size: NA; j_call: TRBJ2-6; v_call: TRBV24-1; cdr3_aa: CATSDGGGRANVLTF; cdr3_nt: TGTGCCACCAGTGATGGGGGGGGTAGGGCCAACGTCCTGACTTTC
d_call: TRBD2; clone_size: NA; j_call: TRBJ2-3; v_call: TRBV20-1; cdr3_aa: CSAREPAGGTDTQYF; cdr3_nt: TGCAGTGCTAGAGAGCCAGCGGGGGGCACAGATACGCAGTATTTT
d_call: NA; clone_size: NA; j_call: TRBJ2-1; v_call: TRBV7-9; cdr3_aa: CASDPTQGHNEQFF; cdr3_nt: TGTGCCAGCGACCCCACCCAGGGCCACAATGAGCAGTTCTTC
d_call: NA; clone_size: NA; j_call: TRBJ1-1; v_call: TRBV6-1; cdr3_aa: CASSSRFPTEAFF; cdr3_nt: TGTGCCAGCAGCTCCAGGTTCCCCACTGAAGCTTTCTTT
d_call: NA; clone_size: NA; j_call: TRBJ1-1; v_call: TRBV15; cdr3_aa: CATSSGGTMNTEAFF; cdr3_nt: TGTGCCACCAGCAGCGGAGGGACCATGAACACTGAAGCTTTCTTT
d_call: TRBD2; clone_size: once; j_call: TRBJ2-5; v_call: TRBV12-3/TRBV12-4; cdr3_aa: CASSLLRAGAQETQYF; cdr3_nt: TGTGCCAGCAGTTTATTACGAGCGGGGGCTCAAGAGACCCAGTACTTC
d_call: NA; clone_size: NA; j_call: TRBJ2-7; v_call: TRBV5-5; cdr3_aa: CASSLATGTGYEQYF; cdr3_nt: TGTGCCAGCAGCTTGGCCACTGGTACAGGCTACGAGCAGTACTTC
d_call: NA; clone_size: few; j_call: TRBJ1-5; v_call: TRBV10-3; cdr3_aa: CAIRGYSNQPQHF; cdr3_nt: TGTGCCATCAGGGGTTATAGCAATCAGCCCCAGCATTTT
d_call: NA; clone_size: NA; j_call: TRBJ2-7; v_call: TRBV27; cdr3_aa: CASSLALSIGTDSSYEQYF; cdr3_nt: TGTGCCAGCAGTCTAGCCCTGTCAATCGGGACGGACTCCTCCTACGAGCAGTACTTC
d_call: TRBD1; clone_size: few; j_call: TRBJ1-4; v_call: TRBV10-3; cdr3_aa: CAISPGQGVSEKLFF; cdr3_nt: TGTGCCATCAGTCCGGGACAGGGTGTTTCGGAAAAACTGTTTTTT
d_call: TRBD1; clone_size: NA; j_call: TRBJ1-4; v_call: TRBV12-3/TRBV12-4; cdr3_aa: CASSSHLLGQRILNPNEKLFF; cdr3_nt: TGTGCCAGCAGTTCCCATTTGTTGGGACAGAGGATTCTGAACCCAAATGAAAAACTGTTTTTT
d_call: TRBD2; clone_size: NA; j_call: TRBJ2-3; v_call: TRBV20-1; cdr3_aa: CSASQGTSGGGDTQYF; cdr3_nt: TGCAGTGCTAGCCAAGGGACTAGCGGGGGCGGGGATACGCAGTATTTT
d_call: TRBD1; clone_size: few; j_call: TRBJ2-5; v_call: TRBV29-1; cdr3_aa: CSAQGAEETQYF; cdr3_nt: TGCAGCGCCCAGGGGGCCGAGGAGACCCAGTACTTC
d_call: NA; clone_size: NA; j_call: TRBJ2-5; v_call: TRBV12-3/TRBV12-4; cdr3_aa: CASSLGPDRQETQYF; cdr3_nt: TGTGCCAGCAGTTTAGGGCCGGACAGACAAGAGACCCAGTACTTC
d_call: NA; clone_size: NA; j_call: TRBJ2-5; v_call: TRBV18; cdr3_aa: CASSPWGEETQYF; cdr3_nt: TGTGCCAGCTCACCATGGGGTGAAGAGACCCAGTACTTC
d_call: NA; clone_size: NA; j_call: TRBJ2-3; v_call: TRBV12-5; cdr3_aa: CATAAELTHTQYF; cdr3_nt: TGTGCTACCGCAGCGGAGCTCACCCATACGCAGTATTTT
d_call: NA; clone_size: NA; j_call: TRBJ2-1; v_call: TRBV4-2; cdr3_aa: CASSQDGMEASSYNEQFF; cdr3_nt: TGTGCCAGCAGCCAAGATGGGATGGAAGCGAGCTCCTACAATGAGCAGTTCTTC